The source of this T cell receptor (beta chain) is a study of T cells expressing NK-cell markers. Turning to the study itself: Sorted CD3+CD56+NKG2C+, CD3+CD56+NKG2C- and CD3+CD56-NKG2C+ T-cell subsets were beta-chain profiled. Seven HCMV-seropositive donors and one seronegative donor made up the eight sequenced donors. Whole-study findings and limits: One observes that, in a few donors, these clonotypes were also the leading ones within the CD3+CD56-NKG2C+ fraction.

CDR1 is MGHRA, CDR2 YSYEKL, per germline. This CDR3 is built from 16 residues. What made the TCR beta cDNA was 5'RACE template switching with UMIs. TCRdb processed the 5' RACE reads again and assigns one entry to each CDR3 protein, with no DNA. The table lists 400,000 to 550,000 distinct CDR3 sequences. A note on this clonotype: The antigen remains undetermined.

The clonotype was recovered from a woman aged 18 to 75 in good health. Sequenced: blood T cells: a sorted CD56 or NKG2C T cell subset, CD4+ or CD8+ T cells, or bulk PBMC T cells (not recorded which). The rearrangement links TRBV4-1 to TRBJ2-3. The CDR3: CASSQDASLSTDTQYF.